This section outlines one T cell receptor beta chain sequence together with its context. Its antigen is currently unknown. The source of the sample is a study of cytomegalovirus exposure and HLA in healthy donors. Study-wide points: Researchers reported that a few CMV-associated chains were confirmed in vitro as CMV antigen-specific. For most TCR sequences rarity was the rule, although some public TCRs occurred in many donors. The study designated 150 or so TCR beta chains cytomegalovirus-associated.

Germline V gene data show CDR1 as MNHNS and CDR2 as SASEGT. V was cut by 3 bases and J by 0 bases, with 8 bases left in between. The length of the CDR3 is 14 residues. Sequencing used immunoSEQ multiplex PCR; TCRdb keeps in-frame clones, though not all of them. The sample yields fewer than 200,000 clones, just under 90% seen once. The sample comprised PBMCs. The source is a woman under 30 in good health and CMV-seropositive. This sequence joins TRBV6-1 and TRBJ1-1; D is uncertain. The CDR3 spells CASSELLVNTEAFF. The CDR3 nucleotides read TGTGCCAGCAGTGAGTTACTGGTGAACACTGAAGCTTTCTTT.